This T cell receptor (beta chain) was recovered during a study of type 1 regulatory T cells (dated by TCRdb to the early 2020s). Describing the broader study: An in vitro protocol by which a Tr1-enriched, alloantigen-specific CD4 T cell product named T-allo10 was generated was characterized in the study. Patients with hematological malignancies who were receiving allogeneic hematopoietic stem cell transplantation were the group in which T-allo10 was being clinically evaluated. What the authors observed across the whole study: Compared with non-Tr1 cells, Tr1 cells had a narrower TCR repertoire, and the study took this difference to reflect clonal expansion driven by alloantigen.

The CDR3 has 14 amino acids, counting the end cysteine and phenylalanine. Left in the record is the CDR3 DNA by itself, 42 bases read in frame from the first base. The germline V gene yields KGHSH for CDR1 and LQKENI for CDR2. Trimming takes 0 bases off V and 7 bases off J; junction bases not matched to a gene: 4. The sequencing machine was an Illumina MiSeq. TCRdb's own reprocessing of the public reads used fastp at Q25 and MiXCR and kept productive beta chains. All rows with the same CDR3 protein become a single entry with the most common DNA and genes. The sample table lists approximately 43,000 distinct CDR3 sequences, 10% to 15% of them with a count of one. The ten top clones hold 8% of the sample. This clonotype was seen ten or more times. Its antigen remains unidentified. Base qualities are missing; no much larger clone stands one base away.

The sequenced sample consisted of cultured non-Tr1 T cells, either the whole culture or a sorted T cell fraction (not recorded which). Read against the paper, the sample's cell subset or site label means: non-Tr1 population from the T-allo10 product. The TCR originated in a human donor in good health. The rearrangement combines TRBV18 with TRBJ2-7; TRBD2 lines up with 9 middle nucleotides. The CDR3 in this case is CASSPPGLAEEQYF. The sequenced DNA: TGTGCCAGCTCACCACCGGGACTAGCTGAAGAGCAGTACTTC.